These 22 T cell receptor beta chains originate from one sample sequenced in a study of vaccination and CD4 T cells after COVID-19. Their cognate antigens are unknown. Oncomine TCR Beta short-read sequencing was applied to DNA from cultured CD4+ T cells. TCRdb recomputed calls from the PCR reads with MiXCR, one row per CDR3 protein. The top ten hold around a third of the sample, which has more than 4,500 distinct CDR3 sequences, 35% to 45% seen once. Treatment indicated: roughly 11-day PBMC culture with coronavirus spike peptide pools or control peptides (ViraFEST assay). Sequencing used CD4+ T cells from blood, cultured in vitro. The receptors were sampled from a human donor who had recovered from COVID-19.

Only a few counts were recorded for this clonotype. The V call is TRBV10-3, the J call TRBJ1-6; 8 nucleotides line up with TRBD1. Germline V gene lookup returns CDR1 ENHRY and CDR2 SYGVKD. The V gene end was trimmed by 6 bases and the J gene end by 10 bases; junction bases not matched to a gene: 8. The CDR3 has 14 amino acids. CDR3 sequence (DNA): TGTGCCATCAGCCCACAGGGGGTCGGGTCACCCCTCCACTTT. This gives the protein CAISPQGVGSPLHF.

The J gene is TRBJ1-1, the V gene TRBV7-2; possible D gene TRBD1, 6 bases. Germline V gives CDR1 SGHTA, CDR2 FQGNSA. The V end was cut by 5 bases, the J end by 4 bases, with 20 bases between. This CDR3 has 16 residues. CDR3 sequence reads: CASSPFPRGGRTEAFF. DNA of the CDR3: TGTGCCAGCAGCCCCTTCCCTCGCGGGGGCCGCACTGAAGCTTTCTTT. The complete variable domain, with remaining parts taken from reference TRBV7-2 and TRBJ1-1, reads GAGVSQSPSNKVTEKGKDVELRCDPISGHTALYWYRQSLGQGLEFLIYFQGNSAPDKSGLPSDRFSAERTGGSVSTLTIQRTQQEDSAVYLCASSPFPRGGRTEAFFGQGTRLTVV.

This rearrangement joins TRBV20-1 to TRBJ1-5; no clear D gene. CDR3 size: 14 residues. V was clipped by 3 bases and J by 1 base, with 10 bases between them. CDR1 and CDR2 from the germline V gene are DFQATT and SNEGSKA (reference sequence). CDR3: CSASEHYSNQPQHF. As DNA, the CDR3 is TGCAGTGCTAGTGAACACTACAGCAATCAGCCCCAGCATTTT.

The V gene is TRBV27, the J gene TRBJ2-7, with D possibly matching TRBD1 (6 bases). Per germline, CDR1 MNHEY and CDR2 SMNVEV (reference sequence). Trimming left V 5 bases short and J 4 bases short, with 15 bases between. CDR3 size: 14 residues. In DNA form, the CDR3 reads TGTGCCAGCAGTCAATCCCCCCAGGGGTACGAGCAGTACTTC. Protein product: CASSQSPQGYEQYF.

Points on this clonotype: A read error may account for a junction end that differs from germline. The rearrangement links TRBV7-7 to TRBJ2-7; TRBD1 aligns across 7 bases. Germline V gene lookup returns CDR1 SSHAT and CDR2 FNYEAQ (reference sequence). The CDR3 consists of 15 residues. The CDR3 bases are TGTGCTAGCAGCTTAGGACCCGGGACAGTCTACGAGCAGTACTTC. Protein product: CASSLGPGTVYEQYF.

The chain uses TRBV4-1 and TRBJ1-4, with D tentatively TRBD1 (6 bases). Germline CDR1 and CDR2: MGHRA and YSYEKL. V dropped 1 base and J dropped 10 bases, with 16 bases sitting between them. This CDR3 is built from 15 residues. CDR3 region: CASSQGGGTSAKLFF. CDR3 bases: TGCGCCAGCAGCCAAGGCGGGGGCACATCGGCAAAACTGTTTTTT.

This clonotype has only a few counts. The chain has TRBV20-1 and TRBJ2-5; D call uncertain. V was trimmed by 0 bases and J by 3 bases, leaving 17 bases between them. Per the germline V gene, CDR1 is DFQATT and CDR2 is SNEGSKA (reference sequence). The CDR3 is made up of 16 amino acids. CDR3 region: CSARDPIGSEKETQYF. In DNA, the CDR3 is TGCAGTGCTAGAGATCCCATCGGATCCGAGAAAGAGACCCAGTACTTC.

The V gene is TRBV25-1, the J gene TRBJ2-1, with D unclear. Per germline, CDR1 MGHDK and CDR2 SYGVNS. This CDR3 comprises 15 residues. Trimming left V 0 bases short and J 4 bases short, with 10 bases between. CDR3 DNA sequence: TGTGCCAGCAGTGAATACCGCCGGATTTACAATGAGCAGTTCTTC. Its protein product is CASSEYRRIYNEQFF. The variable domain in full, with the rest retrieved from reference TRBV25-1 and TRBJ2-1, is EADIYQTPRYLVIGTGKKITLECSQTMGHDKMYWYQQDPGMELHLIHYSYGVNSTEKGDLSSESTVSRIRTEHFPLTLESARPSHTSQYLCASSEYRRIYNEQFFGPGTRLTVL.

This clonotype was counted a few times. The CDR3 DNA follows: TGTGCCAGCAGCTTCAGACAGGCGAACACTGAAGCTTTCTTT. Residues: CASSFRQANTEAFF. The V call is TRBV5-6, the J call TRBJ1-1; TRBD1 is a possible D gene (6 bases). The germline gives CDR1 SGHDT, CDR2 YYEEEE. This CDR3 is 14 amino acids long. Trimming stripped 2 bases from V and 1 base from J, with 9 bases between.

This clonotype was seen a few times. This CDR3 reads CASKPRDYNEQFF. CDR3 bases: TGTGCCAGTAAACCGAGGGATTACAATGAGCAGTTCTTC. The chain combines TRBV19 with TRBJ2-1; D perhaps matches TRBD2 (5 bases). The CDR3 extends over 13 amino acids. CDR1 is LNHDA, CDR2 SQIVND, per germline (reference sequence). V was clipped by 7 bases and J by 4 bases, with 11 bases between them. Together with reference TRBV19 and TRBJ2-1, the CDR3 gives the full variable domain: DGGITQSPKYLFRKEGQNVTLSCEQNLNHDAMYWYRQDPGQGLRLIYYSQIVNDFQKGDIAEGYSVSREKKESFPLTVTSAQKNPTAFYLCASKPRDYNEQFFGPGTRLTVL.

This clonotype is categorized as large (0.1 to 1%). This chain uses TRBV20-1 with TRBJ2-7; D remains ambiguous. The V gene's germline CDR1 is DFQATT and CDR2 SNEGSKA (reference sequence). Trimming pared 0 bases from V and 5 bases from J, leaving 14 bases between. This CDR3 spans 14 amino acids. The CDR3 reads CSARDALVTHEQYF. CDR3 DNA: TGCAGTGCTAGAGATGCGTTAGTCACCCACGAGCAGTACTTC.

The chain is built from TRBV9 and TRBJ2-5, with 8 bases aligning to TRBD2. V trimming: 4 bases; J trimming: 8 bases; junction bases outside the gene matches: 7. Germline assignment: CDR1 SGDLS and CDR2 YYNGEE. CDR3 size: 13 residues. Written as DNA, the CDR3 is TGTGCCAGCAGCTACAACGCGGGAGGTACCCAGTACTTC. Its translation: CASSYNAGGTQYF.

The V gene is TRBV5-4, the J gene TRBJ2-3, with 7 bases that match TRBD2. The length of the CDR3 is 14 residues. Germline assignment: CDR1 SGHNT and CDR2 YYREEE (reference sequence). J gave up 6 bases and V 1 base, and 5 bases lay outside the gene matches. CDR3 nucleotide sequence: TGTGCCAGCAGCTTGAGGCTAGCGGTGGATACGCAGTATTTT. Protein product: CASSLRLAVDTQYF.

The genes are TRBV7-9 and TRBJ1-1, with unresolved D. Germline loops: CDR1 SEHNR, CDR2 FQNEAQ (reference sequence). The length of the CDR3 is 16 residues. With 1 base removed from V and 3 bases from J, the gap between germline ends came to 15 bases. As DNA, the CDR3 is TGTGCCAGCAGCTTAGACAGACTCGACTTTGACACTGAAGCTTTCTTT. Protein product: CASSLDRLDFDTEAFF.

CDR3 bases: TGTGCCTGGAGTGTAACCGACAGGGTCAGGGAGACCCAGTACTTC. Translating it yields CAWSVTDRVRETQYF. The chain combines TRBV30 with TRBJ2-5; 7 bases are shared with TRBD1. The germline CDR1 and CDR2 sequences are GTSNPN and SVGIG (reference sequence). V was clipped by 0 bases and J by 5 bases; unmatched bases: 9. The CDR3 has 15 residues.

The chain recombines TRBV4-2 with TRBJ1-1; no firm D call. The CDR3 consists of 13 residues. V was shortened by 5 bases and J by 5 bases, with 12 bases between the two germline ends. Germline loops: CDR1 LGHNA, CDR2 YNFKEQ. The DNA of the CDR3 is TGTGCCAGCAGCGTTAAATTGGGTACTGAAGCTTTCTTT. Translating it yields CASSVKLGTEAFF.

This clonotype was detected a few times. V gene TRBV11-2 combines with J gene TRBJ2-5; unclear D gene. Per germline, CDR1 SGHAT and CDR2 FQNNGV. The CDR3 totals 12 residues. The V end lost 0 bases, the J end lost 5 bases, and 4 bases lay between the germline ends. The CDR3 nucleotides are TGTGCCAGCAGCTTAGATAGGGAGACCCAGTACTTC. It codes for CASSLDRETQYF.

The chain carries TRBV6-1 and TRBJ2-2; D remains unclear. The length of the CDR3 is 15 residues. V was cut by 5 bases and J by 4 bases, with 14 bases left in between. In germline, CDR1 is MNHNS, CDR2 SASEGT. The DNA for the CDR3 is TGTGCCAGCAGTCAACATAATCCCGCCACCGGGGAGCTGTTTTTT. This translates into CASSQHNPATGELFF.

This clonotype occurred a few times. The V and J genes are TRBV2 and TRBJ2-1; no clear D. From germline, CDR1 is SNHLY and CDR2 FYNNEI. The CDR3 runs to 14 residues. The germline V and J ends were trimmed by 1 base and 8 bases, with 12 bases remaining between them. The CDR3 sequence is CASSEGLPVHEQFF. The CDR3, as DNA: TGTGCCAGCAGTGAAGGACTGCCAGTCCATGAGCAGTTCTTC.

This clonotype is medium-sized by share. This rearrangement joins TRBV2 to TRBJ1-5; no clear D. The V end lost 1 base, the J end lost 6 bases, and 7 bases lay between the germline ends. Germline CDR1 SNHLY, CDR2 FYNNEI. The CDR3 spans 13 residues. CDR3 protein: CASSEDVGQPQHF. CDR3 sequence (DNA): TGTGCCAGCAGTGAAGACGTCGGTCAGCCCCAGCATTTT.

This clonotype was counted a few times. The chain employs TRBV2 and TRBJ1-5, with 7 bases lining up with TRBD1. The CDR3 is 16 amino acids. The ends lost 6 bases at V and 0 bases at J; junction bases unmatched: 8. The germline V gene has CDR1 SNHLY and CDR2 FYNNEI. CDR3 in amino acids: CASRRDRSYSNQPQHF. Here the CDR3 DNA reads TGTGCCAGCAGGCGGGACAGATCTTATAGCAATCAGCCCCAGCATTTT.

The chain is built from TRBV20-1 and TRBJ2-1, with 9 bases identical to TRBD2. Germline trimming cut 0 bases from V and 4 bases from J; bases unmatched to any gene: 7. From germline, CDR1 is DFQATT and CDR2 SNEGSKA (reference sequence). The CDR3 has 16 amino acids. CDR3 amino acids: CSARDRSGGSYNEQFF. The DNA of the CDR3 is TGCAGTGCTAGAGATCGAAGCGGGGGGTCATACAATGAGCAGTTCTTC.